The T cell receptor (beta chain) under discussion was sequenced for a study of blood T cell repertoires in COVID-19. The overall study: Spain, Italy and the United States supplied samples that represented acute and convalescent COVID-19. T cells, B-cell-depleted T cells, or PBMCs supplied cDNA or gDNA.

Original handling: Nucleated cell counts were estimated from reference gene primer amplification. Clones were sequenced by immunoSEQ multiplex PCR, and TCRdb holds only the in-frame ones, with some missing. That table furnishes V, J and clone size, whereas the DNA furnished D and trimming. The profile shows 250,000 to 300,000 clones, about 86% of them singletons. V dropped 3 bases and J dropped 10 bases, with 16 bases sitting between them. The germline gives CDR1 LNHDA, CDR2 SQIVND (reference sequence). The CDR3 runs to 14 residues. This chain uses TRBV19 with TRBJ2-1; no reliable D call. Specimen: peripheral blood. The origin of this receptor is a man between 18 and 29 years old with active or convalescent COVID-19. The CDR3 DNA reads TGTGCCAGTAGTATCCTCTACGGGTTCAGCGAGCAGTTCTTC. Protein product: CASSILYGFSEQFF.